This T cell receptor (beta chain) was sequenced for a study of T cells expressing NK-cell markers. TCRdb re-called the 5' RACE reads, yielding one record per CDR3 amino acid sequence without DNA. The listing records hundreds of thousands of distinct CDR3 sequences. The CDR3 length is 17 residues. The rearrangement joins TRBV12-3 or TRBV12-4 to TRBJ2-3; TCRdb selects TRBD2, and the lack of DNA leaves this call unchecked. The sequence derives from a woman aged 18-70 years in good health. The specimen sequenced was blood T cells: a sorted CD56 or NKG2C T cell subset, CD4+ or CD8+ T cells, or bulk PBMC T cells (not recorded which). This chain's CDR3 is CASSPTKRAVGTDTQYF.